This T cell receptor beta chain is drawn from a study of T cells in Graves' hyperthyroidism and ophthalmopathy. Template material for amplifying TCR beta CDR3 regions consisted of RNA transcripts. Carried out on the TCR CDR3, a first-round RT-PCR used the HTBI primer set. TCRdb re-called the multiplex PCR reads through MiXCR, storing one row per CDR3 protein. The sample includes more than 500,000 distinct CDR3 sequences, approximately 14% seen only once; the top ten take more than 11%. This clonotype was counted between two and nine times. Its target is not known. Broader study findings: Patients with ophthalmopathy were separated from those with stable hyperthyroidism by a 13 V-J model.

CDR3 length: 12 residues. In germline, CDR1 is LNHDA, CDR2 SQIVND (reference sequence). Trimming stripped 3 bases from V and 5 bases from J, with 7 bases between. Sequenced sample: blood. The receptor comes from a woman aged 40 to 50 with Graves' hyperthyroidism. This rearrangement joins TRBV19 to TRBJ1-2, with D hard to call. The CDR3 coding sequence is TGTGCCAGTAGTATGAAGGTTTATGGCTACACCTTC. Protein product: CASSMKVYGYTF.